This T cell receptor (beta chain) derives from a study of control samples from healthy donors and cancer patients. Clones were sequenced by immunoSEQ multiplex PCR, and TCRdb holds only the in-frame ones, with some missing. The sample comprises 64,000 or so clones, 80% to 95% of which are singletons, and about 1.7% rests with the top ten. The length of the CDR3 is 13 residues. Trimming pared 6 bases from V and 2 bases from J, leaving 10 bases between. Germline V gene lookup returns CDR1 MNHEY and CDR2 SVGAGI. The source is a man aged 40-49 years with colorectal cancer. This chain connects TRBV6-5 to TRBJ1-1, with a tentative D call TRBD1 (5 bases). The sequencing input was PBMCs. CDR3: CASRRQLNTEAFF. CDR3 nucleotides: TGTGCCAGCAGAAGACAGTTAAACACTGAAGCTTTCTTT.